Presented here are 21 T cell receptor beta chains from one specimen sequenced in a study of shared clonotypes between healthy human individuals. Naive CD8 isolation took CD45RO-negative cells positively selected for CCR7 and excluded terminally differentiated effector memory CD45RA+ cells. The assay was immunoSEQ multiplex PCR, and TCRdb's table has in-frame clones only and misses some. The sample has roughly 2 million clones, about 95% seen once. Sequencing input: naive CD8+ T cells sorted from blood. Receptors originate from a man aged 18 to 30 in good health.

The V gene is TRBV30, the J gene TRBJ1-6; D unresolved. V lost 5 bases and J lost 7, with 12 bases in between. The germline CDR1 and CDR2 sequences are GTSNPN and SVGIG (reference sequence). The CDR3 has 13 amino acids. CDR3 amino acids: CAWEPGQNSPLHF. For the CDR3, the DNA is TGTGCCTGGGAACCGGGTCAGAATTCACCCCTCCACTTT.

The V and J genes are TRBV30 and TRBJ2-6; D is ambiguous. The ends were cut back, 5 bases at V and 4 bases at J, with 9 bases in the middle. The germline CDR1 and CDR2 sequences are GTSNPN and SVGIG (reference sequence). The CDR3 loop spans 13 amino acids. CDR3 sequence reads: CAWFSPGANVLTF. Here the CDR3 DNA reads TGTGCCTGGTTTAGTCCGGGGGCCAACGTCCTGACTTTC.

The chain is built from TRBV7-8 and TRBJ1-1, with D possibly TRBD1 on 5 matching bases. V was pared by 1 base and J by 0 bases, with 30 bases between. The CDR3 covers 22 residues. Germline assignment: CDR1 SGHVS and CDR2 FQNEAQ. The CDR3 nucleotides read TGTGCCAGCAGCTTAGTTCTCGGCAGACATAGTCGGGGGGACCAAATGAACACTGAAGCTTTCTTT. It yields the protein CASSLVLGRHSRGDQMNTEAFF.

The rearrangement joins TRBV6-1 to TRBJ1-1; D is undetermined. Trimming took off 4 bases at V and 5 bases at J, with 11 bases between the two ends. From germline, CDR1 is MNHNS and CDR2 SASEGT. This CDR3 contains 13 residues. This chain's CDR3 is CASSGPGRTEAFF. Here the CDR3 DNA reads TGTGCCAGCAGTGGCCCAGGTAGGACTGAAGCTTTCTTT.

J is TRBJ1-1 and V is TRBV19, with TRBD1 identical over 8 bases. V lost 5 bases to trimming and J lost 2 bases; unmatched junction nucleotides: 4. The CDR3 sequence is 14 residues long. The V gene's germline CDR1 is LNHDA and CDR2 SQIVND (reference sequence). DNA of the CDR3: TGTGCCAGTAGTTGGACAGGGCCTAACACTGAAGCTTTCTTT. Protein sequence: CASSWTGPNTEAFF.

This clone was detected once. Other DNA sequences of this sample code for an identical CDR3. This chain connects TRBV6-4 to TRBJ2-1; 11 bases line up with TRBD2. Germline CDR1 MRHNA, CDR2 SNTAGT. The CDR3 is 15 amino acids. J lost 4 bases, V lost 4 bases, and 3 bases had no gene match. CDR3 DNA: TGTGCCAGCAGTGCCCTAGCGGGGGGTTACAATGAGCAGTTCTTC. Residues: CASSALAGGYNEQFF.

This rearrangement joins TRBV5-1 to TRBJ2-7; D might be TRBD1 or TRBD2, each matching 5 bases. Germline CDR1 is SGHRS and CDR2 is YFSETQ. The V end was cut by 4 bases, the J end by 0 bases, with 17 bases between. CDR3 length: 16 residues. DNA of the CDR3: TGCGCCAGCAGCACAGGAGGCAGGGTAGGCTCCTACGAGCAGTACTTC. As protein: CASSTGGRVGSYEQYF. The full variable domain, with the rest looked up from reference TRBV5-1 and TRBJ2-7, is KAGVTQTPRYLIKTRGQQVTLSCSPISGHRSVSWYQQTPGQGLQFLFEYFSETQRNKGNFPGRFSGRQFSNSRSEMNVSTLELGDSALYLCASSTGGRVGSYEQYFGPGTRLTVT.

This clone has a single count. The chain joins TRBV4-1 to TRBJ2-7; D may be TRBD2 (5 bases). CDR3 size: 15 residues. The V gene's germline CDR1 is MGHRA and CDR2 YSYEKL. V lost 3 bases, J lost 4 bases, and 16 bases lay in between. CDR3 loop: CASSHRPDGKYEQYF. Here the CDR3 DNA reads TGCGCCAGCAGCCACCGGCCGGACGGGAAGTACGAGCAGTACTTC.

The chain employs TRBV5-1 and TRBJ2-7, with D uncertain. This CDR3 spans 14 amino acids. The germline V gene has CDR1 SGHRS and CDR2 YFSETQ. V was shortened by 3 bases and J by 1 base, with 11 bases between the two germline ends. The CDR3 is CASSWADLSYEQYF. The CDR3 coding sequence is TGCGCCAGCAGCTGGGCAGACTTATCCTACGAGCAGTACTTC.

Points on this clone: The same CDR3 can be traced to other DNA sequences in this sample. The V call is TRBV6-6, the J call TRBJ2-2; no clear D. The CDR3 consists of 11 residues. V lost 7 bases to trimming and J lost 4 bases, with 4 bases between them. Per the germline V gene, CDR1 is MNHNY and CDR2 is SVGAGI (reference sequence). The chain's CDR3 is CASTPTGELFF. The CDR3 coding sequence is TGTGCCAGCACCCCCACCGGGGAGCTGTTTTTT.

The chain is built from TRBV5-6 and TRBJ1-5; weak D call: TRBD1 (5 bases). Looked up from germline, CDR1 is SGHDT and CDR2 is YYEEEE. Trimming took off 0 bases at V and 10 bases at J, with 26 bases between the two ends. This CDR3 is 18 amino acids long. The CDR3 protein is CASSLGPHTGVGISPQHF. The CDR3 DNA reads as TGTGCCAGCAGCTTGGGTCCCCATACAGGAGTGGGAATCAGCCCCCAGCATTTT.

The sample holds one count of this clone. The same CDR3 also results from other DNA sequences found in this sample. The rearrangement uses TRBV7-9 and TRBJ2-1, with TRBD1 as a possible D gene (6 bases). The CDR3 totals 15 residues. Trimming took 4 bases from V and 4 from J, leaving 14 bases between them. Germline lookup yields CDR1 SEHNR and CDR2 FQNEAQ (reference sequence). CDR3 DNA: TGTGCCAGCAGCTCCGGCCAGGGGCCTTACAATGAGCAGTTCTTC. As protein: CASSSGQGPYNEQFF.

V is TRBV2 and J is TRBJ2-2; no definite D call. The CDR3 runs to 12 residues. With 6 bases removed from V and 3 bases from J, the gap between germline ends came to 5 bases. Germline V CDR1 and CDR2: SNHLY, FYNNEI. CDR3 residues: CASRLDTGELFF. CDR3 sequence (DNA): TGTGCCAGCAGGTTAGACACCGGGGAGCTGTTTTTT.

The CDR3 nucleotides read TGTGCCAGTAGTATAGTGGGCGGGGACCACAATGAGCAGTTCTTC. Residues: CASSIVGGDHNEQFF. The rearrangement links TRBV19 to TRBJ2-1; possibly TRBD2 for D (6 bases). The CDR3 is 15 residues long. The germline gives CDR1 LNHDA, CDR2 SQIVND (reference sequence). The V end was cut by 1 base, the J end by 5 bases, with 12 bases between.

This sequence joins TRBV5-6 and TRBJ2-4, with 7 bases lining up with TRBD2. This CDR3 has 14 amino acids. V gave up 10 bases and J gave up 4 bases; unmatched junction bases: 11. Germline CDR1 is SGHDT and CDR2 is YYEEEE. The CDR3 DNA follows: TGTGCCTCCTCGCCGGGTAGCGGGAAAAACATTCAGTACTTC. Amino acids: CASSPGSGKNIQYF.

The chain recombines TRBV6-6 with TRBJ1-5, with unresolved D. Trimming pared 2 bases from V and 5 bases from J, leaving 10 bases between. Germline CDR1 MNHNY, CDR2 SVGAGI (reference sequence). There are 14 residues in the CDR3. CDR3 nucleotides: TGTGCCAGCAGTTACGTGGGGAACGATCAGCCCCAGCATTTT. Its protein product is CASSYVGNDQPQHF.

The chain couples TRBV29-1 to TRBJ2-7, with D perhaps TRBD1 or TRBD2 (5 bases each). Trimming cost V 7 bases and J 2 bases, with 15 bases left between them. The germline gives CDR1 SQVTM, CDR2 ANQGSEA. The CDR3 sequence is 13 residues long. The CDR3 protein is CSARAGTTYEQYF. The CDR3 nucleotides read TGCAGCGCCCGAGCAGGGACGACCTACGAGCAGTACTTC.

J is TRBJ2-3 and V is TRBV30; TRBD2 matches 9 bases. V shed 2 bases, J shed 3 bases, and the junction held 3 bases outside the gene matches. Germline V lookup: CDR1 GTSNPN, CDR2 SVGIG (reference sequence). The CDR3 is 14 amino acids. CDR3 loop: CAWSRAGGTDTQYF. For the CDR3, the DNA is TGTGCCTGGAGTAGGGCGGGAGGGACAGATACGCAGTATTTT.

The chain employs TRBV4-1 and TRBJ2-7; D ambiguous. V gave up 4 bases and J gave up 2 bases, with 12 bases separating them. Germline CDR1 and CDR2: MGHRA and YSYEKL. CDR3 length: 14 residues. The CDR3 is CASSPRTETYEQYF. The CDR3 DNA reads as TGCGCCAGCAGCCCCCGGACGGAGACCTACGAGCAGTACTTC.

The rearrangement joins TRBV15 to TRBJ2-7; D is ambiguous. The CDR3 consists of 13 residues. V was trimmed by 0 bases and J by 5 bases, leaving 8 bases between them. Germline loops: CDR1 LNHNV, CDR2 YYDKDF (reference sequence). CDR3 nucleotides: TGTGCCACCAGCAGAGATGGCGGACACGAGCAGTACTTC. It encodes CATSRDGGHEQYF. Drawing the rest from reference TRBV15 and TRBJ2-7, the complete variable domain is DAMVIQNPRYQVTQFGKPVTLSCSQTLNHNVMYWYQQKSSQAPKLLFHYYDKDFNNEADTPDNFQSRRPNTSFCFLDIRSPGLGDTAMYLCATSRDGGHEQYFGPGTRLTVT.

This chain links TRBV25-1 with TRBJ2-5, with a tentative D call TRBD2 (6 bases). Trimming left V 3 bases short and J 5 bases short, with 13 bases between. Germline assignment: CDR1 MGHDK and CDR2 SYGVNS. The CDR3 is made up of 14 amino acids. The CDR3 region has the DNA TGTGCCAGCAGTGACGGGACTCCTGGGGAGACCCAGTACTTC. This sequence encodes CASSDGTPGETQYF.